This record looks at one T cell receptor (beta chain) sequence and its context. The target antigen is unknown. Unique molecular identifiers featured in how the TCRbeta library was prepared. Via MiXCR, TCRdb re-called the PCR reads, giving one row per CDR3 protein. The sample consists of about 300,000 distinct CDR3 sequences, less than 9.5% of them appearing once. The data were obtained in a study of T-cell reconstitution after alpha-beta-depleted transplantation in children. Study outcomes and limitations: Recipient T cells and thymic progenitors that survived were the source of the high TCRbeta diversity seen at day 60 in some patients. In patients about two months after transplant, alpha-beta T cells reportedly arose from several hundred expanded graft clones. T-cell numbers and diversity, one year after transplant, stemmed largely from T cells that were newly produced.

Germline V gives CDR1 SGHVS, CDR2 FNYEAQ. The V end lost 3 bases, the J end lost 4 bases, and 17 bases lay between the germline ends. This CDR3 has 16 residues. The sequences come from peripheral blood, collected 360 days after TCRalphabeta/CD19-depleted stem cell transplant. This rearrangement joins TRBV7-6 to TRBJ2-3; D is unresolved. The sequence was collected from a female patient aged 2 to 10 who had a stem cell transplant for Fanconi anemia, so the T cells may come from the graft donor. The CDR3 DNA reads TGTGCCAGCAGCTTCCGGGCCGAAATGAAAGCAGATACGCAGTATTTT. Translated: CASSFRAEMKADTQYF. The full variable domain, completed using reference TRBV7-6 and TRBJ2-3, is GAGVSQSPRYKVTKRGQDVALRCDPISGHVSLYWYRQALGQGPEFLTYFNYEAQQDKSGLPNDRFSAERPEGSISTLTIQRTEQRDSAMYRCASSFRAEMKADTQYFGPGTRLTVL.